The 30 T cell receptor beta chains below were found in one sample sequenced in a study of T cell responses to AZD1222 COVID-19 vaccine. The protocol was immunoSEQ multiplex PCR, while the TCRdb copy is restricted to in-frame clones and leaves out a portion. Of about 97,000 clones in the sample, 75% to 90% are singletons; the top ten hold approximately 7%. The specimen was peripheral blood, collected on day 0 of AZD1222 vaccination. The receptors come from an adult in good health.

This chain connects TRBV5-1 to TRBJ2-3; no clear D. The CDR3 loop spans 15 amino acids. The V gene lost 0 bases and the J gene lost 2 bases, with 10 bases spanning the gap. In germline, CDR1 is SGHRS, CDR2 YFSETQ. CDR3 residues: CASSLGGRHTDTQYF. Written as DNA, the CDR3 is TGCGCCAGCAGCTTGGGTGGCAGACACACAGATACGCAGTATTTT.

The gene calls are TRBV18 and TRBJ2-1; 11 positions match TRBD2. The CDR3 has 15 residues. The V and J ends lost 4 bases and 10 bases, in that order; junction bases with no gene match: 9. Germline V CDR1 and CDR2: KGHSH, LQKENI. In DNA, the CDR3 is TGTGCCAGCTCACGGCCTAGCGGGAGGTTAGGGGAGCAGTTCTTC. It yields the protein CASSRPSGRLGEQFF.

This clone has a single count. V gene TRBV28 combines with J gene TRBJ2-5; D unresolved. This CDR3 is 17 amino acids long. Trimming removed 3 bases at V and 2 bases at J, with 19 bases between. Per germline, CDR1 MDHEN and CDR2 SYDVKM. The CDR3 DNA reads TGTGCCAGCAGTTTTAGGTCTTATCGTCCCCAGCAAGAGACCCAGTACTTC. It yields the protein CASSFRSYRPQQETQYF.

The chain uses TRBV4-2 and TRBJ1-2, with TRBD1 matching over 11 bases. J lost 3 bases, V lost 1 base, and 1 base had no gene match. The CDR3 is made up of 15 amino acids. Germline CDR1 LGHNA, CDR2 YNFKEQ. CDR3 region: CASSQGDRGDYGYTF. CDR3 sequence (DNA): TGTGCCAGCAGCCAAGGGGACAGGGGGGACTATGGCTACACCTTC.

The chain employs TRBV28 and TRBJ1-2; 9 bases map to TRBD1. V shed 2 bases and J 5 bases; nucleotides not matched to a gene: 9. This CDR3 is 16 amino acids long. The germline CDR1 and CDR2 sequences are MDHEN and SYDVKM. CDR3: CASSLGGTGGGYGYTF. The CDR3 coding sequence is TGTGCCAGCAGTTTAGGCGGCACAGGGGGCGGTTATGGCTACACCTTC.

DNA of the CDR3: TGTGCCAGCAGCGTAGGAGGTGGTGGCTACACCTTC. Translation gives CASSVGGGGYTF. The rearrangement links TRBV9 to TRBJ1-2; no reliable D call. CDR1 and CDR2 from the germline V gene are SGDLS and YYNGEE. Trimming removed 0 bases at V and 7 bases at J, with 7 bases between. This CDR3 comprises 12 residues.

The chain is built from TRBV2 and TRBJ1-2; D is undetermined. The germline V gene has CDR1 SNHLY and CDR2 FYNNEI. This CDR3 spans 13 amino acids. The germline V and J ends were trimmed by 8 bases and 3 bases, with 13 bases remaining between them. The CDR3 DNA reads TGTGCCAGCCGGAAGGGCGCGGACTATGGCTACACCTTC. This encodes CASRKGADYGYTF.

This chain joins TRBV2 and TRBJ2-5; D gene uncertain. The germline gives CDR1 SNHLY, CDR2 FYNNEI. V shed 3 bases and J shed 0 bases, with 2 bases lying between them. The CDR3 spans 12 residues. The CDR3 coding sequence is TGTGCCAGCAGTGACGACCAAGAGACCCAGTACTTC. As protein: CASSDDQETQYF.

The CDR3 protein is CASSEPDREGYTF. The CDR3 DNA is TGTGCCAGCAGTGAACCCGACAGGGAGGGCTACACCTTC. V gene TRBV2 combines with J gene TRBJ1-2; 7 bases agree with TRBD1. This CDR3 comprises 13 residues. Per the germline V gene, CDR1 is SNHLY and CDR2 is FYNNEI. V dropped 2 bases and J dropped 8; count of bases not matched to a gene: 5.

V gene TRBV21-1 combines with J gene TRBJ2-1; TRBD1, the table's D call, lacks a check against the DNA. TRBV21-1 is listed as a pseudogene. The CDR3 runs 15 residues. The CDR3 protein is CASSKGKAGSNEQFF. CDR3 coding DNA: TGTGCCAGCAGCAAAGGTAAGGCAGGGTCCAATGAGCAGTTCTTC.

The rearrangement joins TRBV9 to TRBJ1-2; D uncertain. CDR1 and CDR2 from the germline V gene are SGDLS and YYNGEE. Trimming took 6 bases from V and 3 from J, leaving 12 bases between them. CDR3 length: 13 amino acids. The chain's CDR3 is CASNRPEHYGYTF. DNA of the CDR3: TGTGCCAGCAATCGCCCGGAACACTATGGCTACACCTTC.

The gene calls are TRBV4-2 and TRBJ2-5; 11 positions match TRBD2. With 3 bases clipped from V and 5 bases from J, the junction kept 8 bases outside the gene matches. Germline CDR1 and CDR2: LGHNA and YNFKEQ. The length of the CDR3 is 16 residues. The CDR3: CASSQGASGGMETQYF. In DNA, the CDR3 is TGTGCCAGCAGCCAGGGGGCTAGCGGGGGGATGGAGACCCAGTACTTC.

The rearrangement links TRBV21-1 to TRBJ2-5; the table's D call, TRBD2, has no DNA check behind it. TRBV21-1 is noted as a pseudogene. The CDR3 has 18 residues. CDR3 amino acids: CASSKGGAHTVREETQYF. The CDR3 region has the DNA TGTGCCAGCAGCAAAGGAGGTGCCCATACGGTAAGGGAGGAGACCCAGTACTTC.

This clone was seen a few times. This chain connects TRBV18 to TRBJ2-1; the D gene is possibly TRBD2 (6 bases). The V end was cut by 4 bases, the J end by 3 bases, with 19 bases between. CDR1 and CDR2 from the germline V gene are KGHSH and LQKENI. The CDR3 runs 17 residues. CDR3 protein: CASSRGLPGSLYNEQFF. The CDR3 DNA reads as TGTGCCAGCTCACGGGGACTCCCGGGAAGCCTCTACAATGAGCAGTTCTTC.

The chain carries TRBV11-2 and TRBJ2-1; no clear D gene. Between the trimmed V and J ends, which lost 0 bases and 0 bases, there was a span of 6 bases. Germline loops: CDR1 SGHAT, CDR2 FQNNGV. This CDR3 is built from 15 residues. In DNA, the CDR3 is TGTGCCAGCAGCTTAGAAGGGTTCTCCTACAATGAGCAGTTCTTC. Translating it yields CASSLEGFSYNEQFF.

The gene calls are TRBV9 and TRBJ2-3; 14 bases fit TRBD2. The V and J ends lost 0 bases and 6 bases, in that order; junction bases with no gene match: 3. The CDR3 spans 16 residues. The germline V gene has CDR1 SGDLS and CDR2 YYNGEE. The DNA of the CDR3 is TGTGCCAGCAGCGTAGGGACTAGCGGGGGGTTGGATACGCAGTATTTT. Translation: CASSVGTSGGLDTQYF.

J is TRBJ2-3 and V is TRBV6-6; D might be TRBD1 (6 bases). V was trimmed by 6 bases and J by 3 bases, leaving 13 bases between them. Germline V gene lookup returns CDR1 MNHNY and CDR2 SVGAGI (reference sequence). This CDR3 has 14 residues. As DNA, the CDR3 is TGTGCCAGCAGGACCCTACAGGGAACAGATACGCAGTATTTT. Translating gives CASRTLQGTDTQYF.

The chain links TRBV7-9 to TRBJ1-2, with D perhaps matching TRBD1 (6 bases). The CDR3 loop spans 12 amino acids. Per germline, CDR1 SEHNR and CDR2 FQNEAQ (reference sequence). Between the trimmed V and J ends, which lost 5 bases and 7 bases, there was a span of 11 bases. For the CDR3, the DNA is TGTGCCAGCAGCGCGGGAGGGGGTGGCTACACCTTC. It is translated as CASSAGGGGYTF.

This sequence joins TRBV3-1 (or the pseudogene TRBV3-2) and TRBJ2-2; 9 bases are a match to TRBD1. Trimming cost V 4 bases and J 0 bases; bases outside gene matches: 3. The germline V gene has CDR1 LGHDT and CDR2 YNNKEL (reference sequence). The CDR3 totals 16 residues. As DNA, the CDR3 is TGTGCCAGCAGCCCTACAGGGGGCCCGAACACCGGGGAGCTGTTTTTT. It yields the protein CASSPTGGPNTGELFF.

As DNA, the CDR3 is TGCGCCAGCAGCCAAGATCCCCCCGGGACAGGGGACTACGAGCAGTACTTC. It encodes CASSQDPPGTGDYEQYF. The V and J genes are TRBV4-3 and TRBJ2-7; 10 bases are a match to TRBD1. V dropped 0 bases and J dropped 3; count of bases not matched to a gene: 8. CDR3 length: 17 residues. Germline V lookup: CDR1 LGHNA, CDR2 YSLEER.

J is TRBJ1-2 and V is TRBV28; D gene uncertain. V lost 6 bases, J lost 4 bases, and 9 bases lay in between. The CDR3 runs to 12 residues. CDR1 and CDR2 from the germline V gene are MDHEN and SYDVKM. CDR3 residues: CASSPRGYGYTF. CDR3 bases: TGTGCCAGCAGCCCCCGGGGCTATGGCTACACCTTC.

The chain recombines TRBV5-5 with TRBJ2-1, with 7 bases aligning to TRBD2. The CDR3 runs 15 residues. Looked up from germline, CDR1 is SGHKS and CDR2 is YYEKEE (reference sequence). After removal of 0 bases from V and 4 bases from J, the junction contained 4 bases not matched to a gene. For the CDR3, the DNA is TGTGCCAGCAGCTTGGCCAGCGGGGCTTACAATGAGCAGTTCTTC. This gives the protein CASSLASGAYNEQFF.

The chain combines TRBV3-1 (or the pseudogene TRBV3-2) with TRBJ1-1, with D possibly matching TRBD1 (6 bases). Between the trimmed V and J ends, which lost 5 bases and 4 bases, there was a span of 8 bases. The CDR3 covers 12 residues. The germline V gene has CDR1 LGHDT and CDR2 YNNKEL (reference sequence). The DNA for the CDR3 is TGTGCCAGCAGCGGAGGGGGCACTGAAGCTTTCTTT. This gives the protein CASSGGGTEAFF.

This clone has only a few counts. Additional DNA sequences in this sample encode the identical CDR3. The chain uses TRBV28 and TRBJ1-2, with D unresolved. Between the trimmed V and J ends, which lost 10 bases and 5 bases, there was a span of 8 bases. Looked up from germline, CDR1 is MDHEN and CDR2 is SYDVKM. CDR3 length equals 10 residues. This CDR3 reads CATGRYGYTF. CDR3 in DNA: TGTGCCACCGGGAGGTATGGCTACACCTTC.

The gene calls are TRBV6-4 and TRBJ2-3; possible D gene TRBD2, 6 bases. This CDR3 spans 15 amino acids. CDR1 is MRHNA and CDR2 is SNTAGT in the germline V gene. V lost 0 bases and J 5 bases, leaving 12 bases between the germline ends. CDR3: CASSDSGTGGDTQYF. CDR3 nucleotide sequence: TGTGCCAGCAGTGACTCGGGGACCGGGGGAGATACGCAGTATTTT.

The V call is TRBV6-2 or TRBV6-3, the J call TRBJ2-1; 13 nucleotides line up with TRBD2. This CDR3 is built from 17 residues. Germline CDR1 and CDR2: MNHEY and SVGEGT. The V and J ends lost 5 bases and 4 bases, in that order; junction bases with no gene match: 8. CDR3 loop: CASSKPGLAGLYNEQFF. CDR3 bases: TGTGCCAGCAGTAAGCCGGGACTAGCGGGACTTTACAATGAGCAGTTCTTC.

V gene TRBV12-3 or TRBV12-4 combines with J gene TRBJ2-3; D is perhaps TRBD2 (5 bases). V lost 7 bases to trimming and J lost 5 bases, with 10 bases between them. This CDR3 contains 12 residues. The DNA of the CDR3 is TGTGCCAGCACTGAGGGTGGAGATACGCAGTATTTT. Translating it yields CASTEGGDTQYF.

The table lists this clone with many counts. The chain joins TRBV6-5 to TRBJ1-4, with a weak D call TRBD1 (5 bases). From germline, CDR1 is MNHEY and CDR2 SVGAGI. The CDR3 contains 16 residues. Trimming stripped 2 bases from V and 3 bases from J, with 13 bases between. The CDR3 region is CASSYGQGNANEKLFF. CDR3 DNA sequence: TGTGCCAGCAGTTACGGGCAGGGAAATGCTAATGAAAAACTGTTTTTT.

This chain links TRBV24-1 with TRBJ1-4; tentatively, D is TRBD1 (5 bases). Germline assignment: CDR1 KGHDR and CDR2 SFDVKD. V dropped 4 bases and J dropped 7 bases, with 12 bases sitting between them. This CDR3 is 14 amino acids long. In DNA form, the CDR3 reads TGTGCCACCAGTGACAACCGGGACGGTGAAAAACTGTTTTTT. The encoded protein is CATSDNRDGEKLFF.

The rearrangement uses TRBV7-3 and TRBJ2-7; D may be TRBD1 (6 bases). Germline-derived CDR1 and CDR2 are SGHTA and FQGTGA. There are 15 residues in the CDR3. V was shortened by 2 bases and J by 2 bases, with 13 bases between the two germline ends. Written as DNA, the CDR3 is TGTGCCAGCAGCTTAGTAGCAGGGGATACCTACGAGCAGTACTTC. Translation: CASSLVAGDTYEQYF.